Listed below are T cell receptor beta chains from one sample, sequenced in a study of regulatory T cells in long-lasting Graves disease. TCRdb redid the calling of the multiplex PCR reads with MiXCR, one entry per CDR3 protein. The sample carries about 560,000 distinct CDR3 sequences, about 16% recorded once. These data were also reused for a study on T cells in Graves' hyperthyroidism and ophthalmopathy.

This specimen was peripheral blood mononuclear cells (PBMCs), taken at new diagnosis, from a patient treated with antithyroid drugs. The origin of the receptors is a man aged 18-30 years with Graves disease. Both conserved end residues are part of each CDR3. Fields, in order: clone size, D gene, J gene, CDR3 length, V gene, CDR3 DNA, CDR3 protein. The D gene is left open where the match is weak. The size of a clone is reported for some rows only, either as once, few or many, or as a class for expanded clones.

clone size: many; D gene: .; J gene: TRBJ1-1; CDR3 length: 19; V gene: TRBV5-1; CDR3 DNA: TGCGCCAGCAGCTTGTTTATTGGGACCGAAGACACTATGAACACTGAAGCTTTCTTT; CDR3 protein: CASSLFIGTEDTMNTEAFF
clone size: .; D gene: TRBD1; J gene: TRBJ2-3; CDR3 length: 15; V gene: TRBV12-3/TRBV12-4; CDR3 DNA: TGTGCCAGCACTTTCAGGGACAGGGGTACAGATACGCAGTATTTT; CDR3 protein: CASTFRDRGTDTQYF
clone size: many; D gene: TRBD2; J gene: TRBJ2-1; CDR3 length: 15; V gene: TRBV6-2/TRBV6-3; CDR3 DNA: TGTGCCAGCAATAAACTAGCGGGAGTTCCCAATGAGCAGTTCTTC; CDR3 protein: CASNKLAGVPNEQFF
clone size: few; D gene: .; J gene: TRBJ2-2; CDR3 length: 19; V gene: TRBV7-7; CDR3 DNA: TGTGCTAGCAGCTTAGTTGACGATCCACTGTCCCCGAACACCGGGGAGCTGTTTTTT; CDR3 protein: CASSLVDDPLSPNTGELFF
clone size: .; D gene: TRBD1; J gene: TRBJ1-2; CDR3 length: 15; V gene: TRBV9; CDR3 DNA: TGTGCCAGCAGCGCCCCGGGACAGGGCCCTTATGGCTACACCTTC; CDR3 protein: CASSAPGQGPYGYTF
clone size: many; D gene: TRBD1; J gene: TRBJ1-1; CDR3 length: 15; V gene: TRBV28; CDR3 DNA: TGTGCCAGCAGGGAAGTCGGGACAGGGGATCCTGAAGCTTTCTTT; CDR3 protein: CASREVGTGDPEAFF
clone size: .; D gene: .; J gene: TRBJ2-3; CDR3 length: 14; V gene: TRBV7-3; CDR3 DNA: TGTGCCAGCAGCCCGACGTCTAACACAGATACGCAGTATTTT; CDR3 protein: CASSPTSNTDTQYF
clone size: many; D gene: .; J gene: TRBJ2-7; CDR3 length: 14; V gene: TRBV4-1; CDR3 DNA: TGCGCCAGCAGCCAAGCTGCAGGGTCCTACGAGCAGTACTTC; CDR3 protein: CASSQAAGSYEQYF
clone size: .; D gene: TRBD1; J gene: TRBJ2-1; CDR3 length: 16; V gene: TRBV9; CDR3 DNA: TGTGCCAGCAGCGCCTACGGGACAGGGTCCTACAATGAGCAGTTCTTC; CDR3 protein: CASSAYGTGSYNEQFF
clone size: .; D gene: .; J gene: TRBJ1-1; CDR3 length: 13; V gene: TRBV29-1; CDR3 DNA: TGCAGCGCCCTGACAGGACTAAACACTGAAGCTTTCTTT; CDR3 protein: CSALTGLNTEAFF
clone size: .; D gene: TRBD2; J gene: TRBJ2-1; CDR3 length: 14; V gene: TRBV19; CDR3 DNA: TGTGCCAGTAGTAACCAAGCGGGGTACAGTGAGCAGTTCTTC; CDR3 protein: CASSNQAGYSEQFF
clone size: few; D gene: TRBD2; J gene: TRBJ2-7; CDR3 length: 15; V gene: TRBV5-1; CDR3 DNA: TGCGCCAGCAGCTTGAGTGCGGGAGGGCCGGGGGAGCAGTACTTC; CDR3 protein: CASSLSAGGPGEQYF
clone size: many; D gene: TRBD2; J gene: TRBJ2-7; CDR3 length: 16; V gene: TRBV20-1; CDR3 DNA: TGCGGTCCGCGGCTAGCGGGAGGCCCTAGCTCCTACGAGCAGTACTTC; CDR3 protein: CGPRLAGGPSSYEQYF
clone size: many; D gene: TRBD1; J gene: TRBJ1-4; CDR3 length: 15; V gene: TRBV5-1; CDR3 DNA: TGCGCCAGCAGCTTTTCCTCGACAGGGAAGGAAAAACTGTTTTTT; CDR3 protein: CASSFSSTGKEKLFF
clone size: .; D gene: .; J gene: TRBJ2-4; CDR3 length: 15; V gene: TRBV4-1; CDR3 DNA: TGCGCCAGCAGCCAAGATGGGGGCGGCAGAAACATTCAGTACTTC; CDR3 protein: CASSQDGGGRNIQYF
clone size: many; D gene: TRBD2; J gene: TRBJ2-7; CDR3 length: 16; V gene: TRBV18; CDR3 DNA: TGTGCCAGCTCACTACCGGGACTAGCGGAGTCCTACGAGCAGTACTTC; CDR3 protein: CASSLPGLAESYEQYF
clone size: many; D gene: .; J gene: TRBJ2-1; CDR3 length: 13; V gene: TRBV6-1; CDR3 DNA: TGTGCCAGCATGGGCGGCCCATACAATGAGCAGTTCTTC; CDR3 protein: CASMGGPYNEQFF
clone size: many; D gene: .; J gene: TRBJ2-1; CDR3 length: 14; V gene: TRBV2; CDR3 DNA: TGTGCCAGCAGGATCAGGGGCCGGCCGGATGAGCAGTTCTTC; CDR3 protein: CASRIRGRPDEQFF
clone size: many; D gene: .; J gene: TRBJ2-5; CDR3 length: 14; V gene: TRBV12-3/TRBV12-4; CDR3 DNA: TGTGCCAGCAGTTTAGGGCTAGTCCAAGAGACCCAGTACTTC; CDR3 protein: CASSLGLVQETQYF
clone size: many; D gene: .; J gene: TRBJ2-3; CDR3 length: 16; V gene: TRBV28; CDR3 DNA: TGTGCCAGCAGTTTATTAGGAGGGTCGAGCACAGATACGCAGTATTTT; CDR3 protein: CASSLLGGSSTDTQYF
clone size: many; D gene: TRBD1; J gene: TRBJ2-2; CDR3 length: 16; V gene: TRBV24-1; CDR3 DNA: TGTGCCACCAGTGATCCGGGACAGGGGCCCACCGGGGAGCTGTTTTTT; CDR3 protein: CATSDPGQGPTGELFF
clone size: many; D gene: .; J gene: TRBJ1-2; CDR3 length: 14; V gene: TRBV24-1; CDR3 DNA: TGTGCCACCAGTGAGGCCGGGACCCCCCGAGGCTACACCTTC; CDR3 protein: CATSEAGTPRGYTF
clone size: .; D gene: TRBD2; J gene: TRBJ2-1; CDR3 length: 17; V gene: TRBV18; CDR3 DNA: TGTGCCAGCTCACGTGCGCAAAGGACTAGCGCCTACAATGAGCAGTTCTTC; CDR3 protein: CASSRAQRTSAYNEQFF
clone size: many; D gene: .; J gene: TRBJ2-3; CDR3 length: 14; V gene: TRBV11-2; CDR3 DNA: TGTGCCAGCAGCAACCGGCGGAAGACAGATACGCAGTATTTT; CDR3 protein: CASSNRRKTDTQYF
clone size: few; D gene: .; J gene: TRBJ1-2; CDR3 length: 12; V gene: TRBV20-1; CDR3 DNA: TGCAGTGCTAGAGAGCCCGGCTATGGCTACACCTTC; CDR3 protein: CSAREPGYGYTF
clone size: once; D gene: TRBD1; J gene: TRBJ2-1; CDR3 length: 17; V gene: TRBV28; CDR3 DNA: TGTGCCTGCAGTCCACAAACCGAGACAGGGCTCTACAATGAGCAGTTCTTC; CDR3 protein: CACSPQTETGLYNEQFF
clone size: many; D gene: .; J gene: TRBJ2-1; CDR3 length: 14; V gene: TRBV12-3/TRBV12-4; CDR3 DNA: TGTGCCAGCAGTTTGGGGGTGACGCACAATGAGCAGTTCTTC; CDR3 protein: CASSLGVTHNEQFF
clone size: .; D gene: .; J gene: TRBJ2-7; CDR3 length: 14; V gene: TRBV5-5; CDR3 DNA: TGTGCCAGCAGCTTGGAAGACACGATCTACGAGCAGTACTTC; CDR3 protein: CASSLEDTIYEQYF
clone size: .; D gene: .; J gene: TRBJ2-7; CDR3 length: 15; V gene: TRBV5-5; CDR3 DNA: TGTGCCAGCAGCTTGGAGGCCAGGGGTCGGTACGAGCAGTACTTC; CDR3 protein: CASSLEARGRYEQYF
clone size: many; D gene: .; J gene: TRBJ2-1; CDR3 length: 14; V gene: TRBV12-3/TRBV12-4; CDR3 DNA: TGTGCCAGCAGTTTCCAGGGCTCCTACAATGAGCAGTTCTTC; CDR3 protein: CASSFQGSYNEQFF
clone size: many; D gene: .; J gene: TRBJ2-3; CDR3 length: 14; V gene: TRBV27; CDR3 DNA: TGTGCCAGCTTGCCCAGGGTCAGTCCAGATACGCAGTATTTT; CDR3 protein: CASLPRVSPDTQYF
clone size: .; D gene: TRBD1; J gene: TRBJ1-2; CDR3 length: 14; V gene: TRBV27; CDR3 DNA: TGTGCCAGCAGACCGAACAGGGGGCTCGGGGGCTACACCTTC; CDR3 protein: CASRPNRGLGGYTF
clone size: .; D gene: .; J gene: TRBJ2-7; CDR3 length: 14; V gene: TRBV7-6; CDR3 DNA: TGTGCCAGCAGCGCCGGACAGCTCCCGGACGAGCAGTACTTC; CDR3 protein: CASSAGQLPDEQYF
clone size: few; D gene: .; J gene: TRBJ1-1; CDR3 length: 14; V gene: TRBV7-9; CDR3 DNA: TGTGCCAGCAGCAGTAACAGGGTCTGGACTGAAGCTTTCTTT; CDR3 protein: CASSSNRVWTEAFF
clone size: few; D gene: .; J gene: TRBJ1-2; CDR3 length: 12; V gene: TRBV20-1; CDR3 DNA: TGCAGTGCTAGAGATGGGAACTATGGCTACACCTTC; CDR3 protein: CSARDGNYGYTF
clone size: .; D gene: TRBD1; J gene: TRBJ2-7; CDR3 length: 15; V gene: TRBV28; CDR3 DNA: TGTGCCAGCAGCCGTCCGGGACAGGGGAACTACGAGCAGTACTTC; CDR3 protein: CASSRPGQGNYEQYF
clone size: few; D gene: .; J gene: TRBJ2-1; CDR3 length: 14; V gene: TRBV20-1; CDR3 DNA: TGCAGCGCAACCGATAGGGGCTACCACAATGAGCAGTTCTTC; CDR3 protein: CSATDRGYHNEQFF
clone size: many; D gene: TRBD1; J gene: TRBJ1-1; CDR3 length: 13; V gene: TRBV7-9; CDR3 DNA: TGTGCCAGCAGTCGACAGGGTTACACTGAAGCTTTCTTT; CDR3 protein: CASSRQGYTEAFF
clone size: many; D gene: TRBD1; J gene: TRBJ2-1; CDR3 length: 15; V gene: TRBV12-3/TRBV12-4; CDR3 DNA: TGTGCCAGCAGCCGCAGACAGGGCTCCTACAATGAGCAGTTCTTC; CDR3 protein: CASSRRQGSYNEQFF
clone size: many; D gene: .; J gene: TRBJ2-3; CDR3 length: 18; V gene: TRBV7-3; CDR3 DNA: TGTGCCAGCAGCTCAAACGGCCCTACGCTCGCCCTCACAGATACGCAGTATTTT; CDR3 protein: CASSSNGPTLALTDTQYF
clone size: many; D gene: .; J gene: TRBJ2-3; CDR3 length: 13; V gene: TRBV7-9; CDR3 DNA: TGTGCCAGCGACTCCCTTGGCGGAGATACGCAGTATTTT; CDR3 protein: CASDSLGGDTQYF